These 32 T cell receptor beta chains share one sample of origin, sequenced in a study of T-cell reconstitution after alpha-beta-depleted transplantation in children. A TCRbeta library incorporating unique molecular identifiers was prepared. Each CDR3 protein is one row after TCRdb ran MiXCR on the PCR reads. This repertoire shows some 460,000 distinct CDR3 sequences, roughly 15% found once; its top ten account for approximately 28%. The sample in question was PBMCs, mostly from graft donor cells, obtained 360 days after TCRalphabeta/CD19-depleted stem cell transplant. Receptor source: a boy in the first two years of life who had a stem cell transplant for Wiskott-Aldrich syndrome, so the T cells may come from the graft donor.

The chain couples TRBV9 to TRBJ2-7, with 8 bases aligning to TRBD1. The V gene's germline CDR1 is SGDLS and CDR2 YYNGEE. V was clipped by 9 bases and J by 0 bases; unmatched bases: 23. The CDR3 consists of 19 residues. The CDR3 DNA sequence: TGTGCCATGGGCTTTCCAGACAGGGGCCTACAACTTGACTCCTACGAGCAGTACTTC. This translates into CAMGFPDRGLQLDSYEQYF.

The chain recombines TRBV20-1 with TRBJ2-7, with D hard to call. V shed 0 bases and J shed 5 bases, with 11 bases lying between them. The CDR3 is 13 amino acids. Per the germline V gene, CDR1 is DFQATT and CDR2 is SNEGSKA (reference sequence). The DNA for the CDR3 is TGCAGTGCTAGAGATAGACCCCTTGACGAGCAGTACTTC. It is translated as CSARDRPLDEQYF.

This clonotype was detected ten times or more. V gene TRBV20-1 combines with J gene TRBJ2-1; either TRBD1 or TRBD2 may supply D (5 bases each). This CDR3 has 14 amino acids. With 3 bases removed from V and 7 bases from J, the gap between germline ends came to 16 bases. Germline assignment: CDR1 DFQATT and CDR2 SNEGSKA (reference sequence). In nucleotides, the CDR3 is TGCAGTGCTAGTGTGGGGGAACTAGTGAATGAGCAGTTCTTC. Translating it yields CSASVGELVNEQFF.

The rearrangement uses TRBV5-1 and TRBJ2-7; D not resolved. This CDR3 spans 13 amino acids. V gave up 3 bases and J gave up 3 bases, with 10 bases separating them. Germline CDR1 SGHRS, CDR2 YFSETQ. The CDR3 sequence is CASSYRSNYEQYF. CDR3 nucleotide sequence: TGCGCCAGCAGCTACCGGTCAAACTACGAGCAGTACTTC. Drawing the rest from reference TRBV5-1 and TRBJ2-7, the complete variable domain is KAGVTQTPRYLIKTRGQQVTLSCSPISGHRSVSWYQQTPGQGLQFLFEYFSETQRNKGNFPGRFSGRQFSNSRSEMNVSTLELGDSALYLCASSYRSNYEQYFGPGTRLTVT.

This clonotype showed up just a few times. DNA for the CDR3: TGTGCCACCAGCAGTCGGACAGGGGATCCCTACGAGCAGTACTTC. Protein product: CATSSRTGDPYEQYF. The genes are TRBV15 and TRBJ2-7; TRBD1 aligns across 9 bases. The CDR3 contains 15 residues. CDR1 LNHNV and CDR2 YYDKDF come from the germline V gene (reference sequence). Germline trimming cut 3 bases from V and 2 bases from J; bases unmatched to any gene: 5.

This clonotype came up a few times. Written as DNA, the CDR3 is TGCGCCAGCAGCCTGACACATCGGGACTATCACCCGGGGGAGCAGTACTTC. Protein product: CASSLTHRDYHPGEQYF. V gene TRBV4-1 combines with J gene TRBJ2-7; 7 bases are shared with TRBD2. J was trimmed by 7 bases and V by 4 bases; bases with no gene match: 19. CDR1 and CDR2 from the germline V gene are MGHRA and YSYEKL. The length of the CDR3 is 17 residues.

The chain is built from TRBV4-3 and TRBJ2-1; TRBD1 might be the D (5 bases). Germline lookup yields CDR1 LGHNA and CDR2 YSLEER. V was pared by 2 bases and J by 0 bases, with 14 bases between. The CDR3 totals 17 residues. For the CDR3, the DNA is TGCGCCAGCAGCCAAACCGGTAGGGGCTCCTCCTACAATGAGCAGTTCTTC. Residues: CASSQTGRGSSYNEQFF.

The rearrangement links TRBV28 to TRBJ2-2; no clear D gene. The CDR3 is made up of 13 amino acids. The V gene lost 8 bases and the J gene lost 4 bases, with 11 bases spanning the gap. Germline V gene lookup returns CDR1 MDHEN and CDR2 SYDVKM. CDR3 sequence reads: CASRMTGTGELFF. CDR3 nucleotide sequence: TGTGCCAGCCGGATGACTGGCACCGGGGAGCTGTTTTTT.

This chain joins TRBV4-1 and TRBJ2-3; 10 nucleotides line up with TRBD2. Per the germline V gene, CDR1 is MGHRA and CDR2 is YSYEKL. Trimming took 4 bases from V and 0 from J; bases not matched to a gene: 13. The CDR3 consists of 19 residues. The CDR3 region has the DNA TGCGCCAGCAGCCCCTTTGACGCTAGCGGGGGAAAGAGCACAGATACGCAGTATTTT. This codes for CASSPFDASGGKSTDTQYF.

This clonotype appeared a few times. The chain employs TRBV11-2 and TRBJ2-5; D perhaps matches TRBD2 (6 bases). The germline V gene has CDR1 SGHAT and CDR2 FQNNGV. V lost 8 bases and J 1 base, leaving 14 bases between the germline ends. The CDR3 runs 14 residues. This CDR3 reads CASRRAGRQETQYF. The CDR3 bases are TGTGCCAGCCGTCGAGCGGGCCGCCAAGAGACCCAGTACTTC.

V and J are TRBV7-6 and TRBJ2-7; TRBD1 aligns across 8 bases. The CDR3 has 15 amino acids. From germline, CDR1 is SGHVS and CDR2 FNYEAQ. V lost 3 bases, J lost 3 bases, and 7 bases stayed unmatched. The CDR3 region has the DNA TGTGCCAGCAGCTTTGGACAGGGAGGTTTCTACGAGCAGTACTTC. As protein: CASSFGQGGFYEQYF. Full variable domain (outside the CDR3, taken from reference TRBV7-6 and TRBJ2-7): GAGVSQSPRYKVTKRGQDVALRCDPISGHVSLYWYRQALGQGPEFLTYFNYEAQQDKSGLPNDRFSAERPEGSISTLTIQRTEQRDSAMYRCASSFGQGGFYEQYFGPGTRLTVT.

The CDR3 DNA reads TGTGCCAGCAGCTTAGCAAAGACAGGGATCGAGCAGTACTTC. Translated: CASSLAKTGIEQYF. This chain uses TRBV7-9 with TRBJ2-7, with 7 positions matching TRBD1. The CDR3 sequence is 14 residues long. V trimming: 0 bases; J trimming: 6 bases; junction bases outside the gene matches: 5. The germline CDR1 and CDR2 sequences are SEHNR and FQNEAQ (reference sequence).

The chain links TRBV12-3 or TRBV12-4 to TRBJ2-2; 13 bases match TRBD2. This CDR3 comprises 16 residues. The junction had 6 bases not matched to a gene; V was cut back by 6 bases and J by 5 bases. The chain's CDR3 is CASRTGLAGTTGELFF. CDR3 DNA: TGTGCCAGCAGGACGGGACTAGCGGGGACTACCGGGGAGCTGTTTTTT.

This clonotype has more than one count but fewer than ten. The chain employs TRBV7-9 and TRBJ2-5; 7 bases fit TRBD2. Unmatched junction bases numbered 9, after V lost 3 bases and J lost 5 bases. CDR3 length: 15 amino acids. Germline loops: CDR1 SEHNR, CDR2 FQNEAQ (reference sequence). The chain's CDR3 is CASSFFAGTTETQYF. In DNA, the CDR3 is TGTGCCAGCAGCTTCTTCGCCGGGACTACGGAGACCCAGTACTTC.

The chain carries TRBV29-1 and TRBJ2-2; D may be TRBD2 (5 bases). This CDR3 is built from 12 residues. Germline values: CDR1 SQVTM, CDR2 ANQGSEA. Trimming took 3 bases from V and 3 from J, leaving 5 bases between them. The CDR3 nucleotides are TGCAGCGTTGAGGAGGACACCGGGGAGCTGTTTTTT. Amino acid sequence: CSVEEDTGELFF.

There are a few counts of this clonotype. The chain combines TRBV18 with TRBJ2-3; 7 nucleotides align to TRBD1. This CDR3 has 15 residues. Germline-derived CDR1 and CDR2 are KGHSH and LQKENI. V lost 6 bases and J lost 4; bases outside the gene matches: 10. This CDR3 reads CASSTGHSGADTQYF. The CDR3 bases are TGTGCCAGCTCGACAGGGCACTCCGGGGCAGATACGCAGTATTTT.

This clonotype has ten or more counts. The chain is built from TRBV20-1 and TRBJ2-6; D is uncertain. The CDR3 runs to 12 residues. V shed 3 bases and J shed 1 base, with 1 base lying between them. CDR1 DFQATT and CDR2 SNEGSKA come from the germline V gene (reference sequence). The CDR3: CSASSGANVLTF. DNA of the CDR3: TGCAGTGCTAGTTCTGGGGCCAACGTCCTGACTTTC.

The CDR3, as DNA: TGTGCCTGGACGGGACAGGGGGCTGTCCCAGATACGCAGTATTTT. Amino acid sequence: CAWTGQGAVPDTQYF. V is TRBV30 and J is TRBJ2-3, with 12 nucleotides matching TRBD1. The CDR3 spans 15 residues. In germline, CDR1 is GTSNPN, CDR2 SVGIG (reference sequence). Trimming removed 4 bases from V and 4 bases from J; junction bases left unmatched: 6.

This clonotype was detected a few times. This chain connects TRBV20-1 to TRBJ2-3; the D call may be TRBD1 or TRBD2 (5 bases each). Germline CDR1 reads DFQATT; CDR2 reads SNEGSKA (reference sequence). V was shortened by 6 bases and J by 1 base, with 14 bases between the two germline ends. The length of the CDR3 is 14 residues. The chain's CDR3 is CSAWDLMGTDTQYF. The CDR3 DNA reads TGCAGTGCCTGGGACCTTATGGGCACAGATACGCAGTATTTT.

CDR3 residues: CASSFSGDTGELFF. The CDR3 nucleotides are TGTGCCAGCAGTTTTTCGGGGGACACCGGGGAGCTGTTTTTT. This rearrangement joins TRBV12-3 or TRBV12-4 to TRBJ2-2, with D tentatively TRBD2 (6 bases). This CDR3 spans 14 amino acids. V lost 3 bases and J 3 bases, leaving 8 bases between the germline ends.

The gene calls are TRBV7-9 and TRBJ2-1; 7 nucleotides agree with TRBD1. This CDR3 comprises 16 residues. Germline-derived CDR1 and CDR2 are SEHNR and FQNEAQ (reference sequence). Trimming cost V 1 base and J 5 bases; bases outside gene matches: 8. DNA of the CDR3: TGTGCCAGCAGCTTAGGCAGGGGGTTATCCAACAATGAGCAGTTCTTC. Translation gives CASSLGRGLSNNEQFF. Using reference TRBV7-9 and TRBJ2-1 for the parts outside the CDR3, the full variable domain is DTGVSQNPRHKITKRGQNVTFRCDPISEHNRLYWYRQTLGQGPEFLTYFQNEAQLEKSRLLSDRFSAERPKGSFSTLEIQRTEQGDSAMYLCASSLGRGLSNNEQFFGPGTRLTVL.

CDR3 DNA sequence: TGTGCCAGCAGCTTAACCCCACGGATCTTCGGGCGGAACACCGGGGAGCTGTTTTTT. It is translated as CASSLTPRIFGRNTGELFF. This chain joins TRBV28 and TRBJ2-2, with D uncertain. V lost 6 bases, J lost 1 base, and 24 bases lay in between. Germline V gene lookup returns CDR1 MDHEN and CDR2 SYDVKM. The CDR3 is 19 residues long.

This clonotype was seen ten or more times. The rearrangement uses TRBV6-5 and TRBJ2-3, with D possibly matching TRBD1 (5 bases). The CDR3 length is 15 residues. The V end lost 2 bases, the J end lost 0 bases, and 9 bases lay between the germline ends. Germline loops: CDR1 MNHEY, CDR2 SVGAGI. The CDR3 DNA is TGTGCCAGCAGTTACGGGGCTGCTAGCACAGATACGCAGTATTTT. The encoded protein is CASSYGAASTDTQYF.

This clonotype was counted between two and nine times. The chain recombines TRBV12-3 or TRBV12-4 with TRBJ1-4; D might be TRBD1 (5 bases). The CDR3 is 17 residues long. V lost 1 base and J lost 0, with 12 bases in between. The CDR3 region has the DNA TGTGCCAGCAGTTTAGACTCAGGGTCTGCAACTAATGAAAAACTGTTTTTT. Translated: CASSLDSGSATNEKLFF.

The chain combines TRBV5-1 with TRBJ2-7; tentative D call: TRBD1 (5 bases). Germline loops: CDR1 SGHRS, CDR2 YFSETQ. This CDR3 has 13 amino acids. Trimming removed 4 bases from V and 2 bases from J, with 10 bases in between. This CDR3 reads CASSLSTAYEQYF. CDR3 DNA sequence: TGCGCCAGCAGCCTTTCGACAGCCTACGAGCAGTACTTC.

This chain connects TRBV12-3 or TRBV12-4 to TRBJ1-5; D not certain. Trimming cost V 3 bases and J 11 bases, with 17 bases left between them. The CDR3 is 14 residues long. The CDR3 reads CASSLSRQIETQHF. For the CDR3, the DNA is TGTGCCAGCAGTTTGTCAAGGCAGATCGAGACCCAGCATTTT.

This clonotype has a handful of counts. The V and J genes are TRBV12-3 or TRBV12-4 and TRBJ2-2; perhaps D is TRBD1 or TRBD2 (5 bases each). The germline V and J ends were trimmed by 2 bases and 0 bases, with 10 bases remaining between them. The CDR3 sequence is 16 residues long. For the CDR3, the DNA is TGTGCCAGCAGTTTATTCGGGGCCCCGAACACCGGGGAGCTGTTTTTT. Translated: CASSLFGAPNTGELFF.

The chain combines TRBV5-1 with TRBJ2-2, with a possible D match to TRBD2 (5 bases). The CDR3 has 15 amino acids. Deletions cut 0 bases from V and 3 bases from J, with 9 bases between. Germline V gene sequence: CDR1 SGHRS, CDR2 YFSETQ. The CDR3 is CASSLAAGDTGELFF. The CDR3, as DNA: TGCGCCAGCAGCTTGGCCGCGGGCGACACCGGGGAGCTGTTTTTT.

This chain joins TRBV29-1 and TRBJ2-7, with 9 bases fitting TRBD1. CDR3 size: 14 residues. J was trimmed by 1 base and V by 5 bases; bases with no gene match: 6. CDR1 is SQVTM and CDR2 is ANQGSEA in the germline V gene. The CDR3 protein is CSVNRDRVSYEQYF. CDR3 nucleotides: TGCAGCGTTAACCGGGACAGGGTTTCCTACGAGCAGTACTTC.

The chain combines TRBV23-1 with TRBJ1-1; D remains unclear. TRBV23-1 is recorded as an ORF, its role being uncertain. The CDR3 spans 12 residues. The ends were cut back, 7 bases at V and 1 base at J, with 7 bases in the middle. The CDR3 reads CASTPANTEAFF. CDR3 nucleotide sequence: TGCGCCAGCACCCCAGCGAACACTGAAGCTTTCTTT.

This clonotype was counted between two and nine times. DNA for the CDR3: TGTGCCAGCAGCGTAGGTCGGGGAGGGACCACAGATACGCAGTATTTT. Amino acid sequence: CASSVGRGGTTDTQYF. This chain uses TRBV9 with TRBJ2-3; 7 positions match TRBD2. The CDR3 consists of 16 residues. CDR1 and CDR2 from the germline V gene are SGDLS and YYNGEE. With 0 bases clipped from V and 2 bases from J, the junction kept 6 bases outside the gene matches.

V usage is TRBV5-1 and J usage is TRBJ2-7, with D unresolved. V was trimmed by 1 base and J by 6 bases, leaving 8 bases between them. The germline gives CDR1 SGHRS, CDR2 YFSETQ. CDR3 length: 12 residues. This CDR3 is CASSLNGVEQYF. CDR3 bases: TGCGCCAGCAGCTTGAATGGGGTCGAGCAGTACTTC.